This T cell receptor beta chain was captured in a study of early T cells in non-severe SARS-CoV-2 infection. Across the study: Sequenced bulk RNA came from whole blood that was unsorted, and chains were unpaired.

Sample share makes this clonotype medium-sized. Antigen specificity is unknown. Findings and limits, study-wide: Private and CD4 specificities were missed by VDJdb matching, skewed to anti-spike CD8.

Trimming took off 4 bases at V and 1 base at J, with 4 bases between the two ends. This CDR3 spans 11 amino acids. CDR1 is SQVTM, CDR2 ANQGSEA, per germline. In the library, individual cDNA molecules carried attached unique molecular identifiers. TCRdb itself ran the 5' RACE reads through MiXCR, one entry per CDR3 protein. The data hold almost 30,000 distinct CDR3 sequences, with under 6% observed a single time. Sequenced input: whole blood. The TCR sequence derives from an adult who was a healthcare worker with PCR-confirmed SARS-CoV-2 infection or an uninfected control (not recorded which). The genes are TRBV29-1 and TRBJ1-1, with D hard to call. Written as DNA, the CDR3 is TGCAGCGTTGGAGCGAACACTGAAGCTTTCTTT. Translation gives CSVGANTEAFF.